These T cell receptor beta chains were read from a single sample in a study of blood T cell repertoires in COVID-19. The assay was immunoSEQ multiplex PCR, and TCRdb's table has in-frame clones only and misses some. The data hold about 210,000 clones, with 75% to 90% observed a single time. The material sequenced was peripheral blood. The receptors stem from a woman between 65 and 79 years old with COVID-19, enrolled during active disease. CDR3s leave out the opening cysteine and the closing phenylalanine or tryptophan.

TRBV12-5,ASGLAAGTGGNYGYT
TRBV19,ASSIDWNSYEQY
TRBV7-2,ASSSPGQGIYEQY
TRBV7-2,ASRGTSGTGANVLT
TRBV5-4,ASSPGVKRTADTQY
TRBV18,ASSLQGRDQPQH
TRBV30,AWRVGSGMGNQPQH
TRBV29-1,SVAPSGMIYEQY
TRBV9,ASSVQQNSGNTIY
TRBV19,ASSREGLLPSSGANVLT
TRBV28,ASTNSIGQYYGYT
TRBV5-1,ASSLEGASGNTIY
TRBV12-3/TRBV12-4,ASSRTGFTEAF
TRBV7-2,ASSMRAGSNNEQF
TRBV28,ASSLGTGGKYEQY
TRBV3-1/TRBV3-2,ASSHDSYNEQF
TRBV10-2,ASSESGVSNQPQH
TRBV30,AWSVQERGGHEQY